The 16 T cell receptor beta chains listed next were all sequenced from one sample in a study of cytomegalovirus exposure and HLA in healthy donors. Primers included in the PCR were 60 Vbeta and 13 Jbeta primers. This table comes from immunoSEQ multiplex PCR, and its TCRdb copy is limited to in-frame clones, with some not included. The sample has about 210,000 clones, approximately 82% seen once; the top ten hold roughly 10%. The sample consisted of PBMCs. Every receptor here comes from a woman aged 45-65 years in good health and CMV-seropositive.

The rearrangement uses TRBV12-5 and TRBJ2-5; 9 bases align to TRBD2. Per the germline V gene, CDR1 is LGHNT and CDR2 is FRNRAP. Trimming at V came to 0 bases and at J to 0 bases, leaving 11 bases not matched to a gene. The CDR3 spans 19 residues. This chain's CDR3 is CASGLVRRGGGAYQETQYF. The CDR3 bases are TGTGCTAGTGGTTTGGTACGTCGCGGCGGGGGGGCTTACCAAGAGACCCAGTACTTC.

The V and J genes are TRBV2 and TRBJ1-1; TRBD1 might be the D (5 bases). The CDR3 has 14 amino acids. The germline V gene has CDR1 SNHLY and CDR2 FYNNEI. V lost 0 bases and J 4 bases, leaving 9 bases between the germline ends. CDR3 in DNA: TGTGCCAGCAGTGAAGCGGGGGGGGGCACTGAAGCTTTCTTT. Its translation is CASSEAGGGTEAFF.

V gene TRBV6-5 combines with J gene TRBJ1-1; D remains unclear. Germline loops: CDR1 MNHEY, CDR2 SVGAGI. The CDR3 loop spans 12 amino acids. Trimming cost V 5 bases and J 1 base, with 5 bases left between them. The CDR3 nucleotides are TGTGCCAGCAGTACACAGAACACTGAAGCTTTCTTT. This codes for CASSTQNTEAFF.

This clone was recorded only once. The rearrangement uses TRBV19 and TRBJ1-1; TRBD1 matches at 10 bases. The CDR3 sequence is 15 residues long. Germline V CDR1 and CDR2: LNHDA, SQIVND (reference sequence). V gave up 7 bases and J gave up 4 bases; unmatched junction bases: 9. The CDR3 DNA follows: TGTGCCAGTAACCCCCGGACAGGGGGTTTCACTGAAGCTTTCTTT. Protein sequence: CASNPRTGGFTEAFF. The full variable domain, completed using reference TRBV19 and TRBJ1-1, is DGGITQSPKYLFRKEGQNVTLSCEQNLNHDAMYWYRQDPGQGLRLIYYSQIVNDFQKGDIAEGYSVSREKKESFPLTVTSAQKNPTAFYLCASNPRTGGFTEAFFGQGTRLTVV.

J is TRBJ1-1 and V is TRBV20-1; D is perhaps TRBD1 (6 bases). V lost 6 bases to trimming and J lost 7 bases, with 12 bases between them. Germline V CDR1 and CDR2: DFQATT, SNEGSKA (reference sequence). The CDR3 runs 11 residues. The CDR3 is CSARRTDEAFF. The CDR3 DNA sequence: TGCAGTGCGAGAAGGACAGATGAAGCTTTCTTT.

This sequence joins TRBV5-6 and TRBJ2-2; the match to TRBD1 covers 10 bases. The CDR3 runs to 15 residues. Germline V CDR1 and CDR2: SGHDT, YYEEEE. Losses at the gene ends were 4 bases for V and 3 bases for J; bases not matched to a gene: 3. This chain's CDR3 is CASSPGQGYTGELFF. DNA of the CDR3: TGTGCCAGCAGCCCGGGACAGGGGTACACCGGGGAGCTGTTTTTT.

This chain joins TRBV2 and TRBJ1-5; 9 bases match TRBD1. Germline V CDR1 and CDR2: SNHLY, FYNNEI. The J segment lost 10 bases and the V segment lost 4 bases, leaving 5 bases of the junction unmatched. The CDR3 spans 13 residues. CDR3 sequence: CASSGTGEQPQHF. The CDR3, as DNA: TGTGCCAGCAGTGGGACAGGGGAACAACCCCAGCATTTT.

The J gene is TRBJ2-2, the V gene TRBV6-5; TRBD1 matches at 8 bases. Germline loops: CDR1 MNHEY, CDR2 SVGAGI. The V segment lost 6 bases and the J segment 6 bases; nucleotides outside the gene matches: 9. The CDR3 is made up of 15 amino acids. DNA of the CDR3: TGTGCCAGCAGAAGGACAGGGTTCGATCCCGGGGAGCTGTTTTTT. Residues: CASRRTGFDPGELFF.

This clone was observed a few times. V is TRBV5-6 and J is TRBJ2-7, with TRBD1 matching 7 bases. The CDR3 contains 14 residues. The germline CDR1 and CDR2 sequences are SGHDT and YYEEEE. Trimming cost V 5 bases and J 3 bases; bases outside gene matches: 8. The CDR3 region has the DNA TGTGCCAGCAGTCGGACAGGAGAGATCTACGAGCAGTACTTC. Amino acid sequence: CASSRTGEIYEQYF.

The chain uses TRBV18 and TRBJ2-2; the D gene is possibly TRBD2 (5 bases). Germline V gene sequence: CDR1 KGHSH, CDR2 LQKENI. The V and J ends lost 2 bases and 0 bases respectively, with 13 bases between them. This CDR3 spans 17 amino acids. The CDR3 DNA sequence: TGTGCCAGCTCACCATACGTACGGACTTCGAACACCGGGGAGCTGTTTTTT. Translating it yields CASSPYVRTSNTGELFF.

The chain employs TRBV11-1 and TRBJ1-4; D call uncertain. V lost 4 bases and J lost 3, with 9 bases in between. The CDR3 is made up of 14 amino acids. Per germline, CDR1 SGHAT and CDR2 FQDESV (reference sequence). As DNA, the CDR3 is TGTGCCAGCAGCTCCAGACACCCTAATGAAAAACTGTTTTTT. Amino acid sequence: CASSSRHPNEKLFF. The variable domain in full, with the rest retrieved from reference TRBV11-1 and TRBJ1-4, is EAEVAQSPRYKITEKSQAVAFWCDPISGHATLYWYRQILGQGPELLVQFQDESVVDDSQLPKDRFSAERLKGVDSTLKIQPAELGDSAMYLCASSSRHPNEKLFFGSGTQLSVL.

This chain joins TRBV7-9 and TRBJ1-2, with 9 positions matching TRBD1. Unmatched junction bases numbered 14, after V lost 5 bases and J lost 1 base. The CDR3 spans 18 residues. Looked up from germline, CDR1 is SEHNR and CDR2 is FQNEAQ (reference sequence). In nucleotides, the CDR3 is TGTGCCAGCAGCGAGGGACAGGGCAGCCCGGAACGTAACTATGGCTACACCTTC. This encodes CASSEGQGSPERNYGYTF.

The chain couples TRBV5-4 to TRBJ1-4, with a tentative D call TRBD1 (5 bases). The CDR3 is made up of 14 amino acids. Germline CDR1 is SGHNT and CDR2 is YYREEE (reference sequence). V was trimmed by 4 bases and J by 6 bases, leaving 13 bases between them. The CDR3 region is CASSHAGGDEKLFF. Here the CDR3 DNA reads TGTGCCAGCAGCCACGCCGGGGGGGATGAAAAACTGTTTTTT.

CDR3 coding DNA: TGCAGTGCTTCTCTGGGACAGGAGCAGTTCTTC. Its protein product is CSASLGQEQFF. This chain links TRBV20-1 with TRBJ2-1; 7 bases are a match to TRBD1. CDR3 size: 11 residues. The germline V gene has CDR1 DFQATT and CDR2 SNEGSKA (reference sequence). The junction had 5 bases not matched to a gene; V was cut back by 5 bases and J by 10 bases.

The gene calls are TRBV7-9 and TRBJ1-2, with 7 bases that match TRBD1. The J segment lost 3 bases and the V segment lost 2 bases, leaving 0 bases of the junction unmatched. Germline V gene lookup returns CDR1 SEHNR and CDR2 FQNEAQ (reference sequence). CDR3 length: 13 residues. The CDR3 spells CASSLQGDYGYTF. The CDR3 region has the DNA TGTGCCAGCAGCTTACAGGGGGACTATGGCTACACCTTC.

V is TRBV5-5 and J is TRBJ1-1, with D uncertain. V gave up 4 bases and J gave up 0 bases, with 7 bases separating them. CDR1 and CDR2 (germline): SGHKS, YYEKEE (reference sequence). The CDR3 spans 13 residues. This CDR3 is CASSLIMNTEAFF. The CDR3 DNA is TGTGCCAGCAGCCTTATTATGAACACTGAAGCTTTCTTT.